This T cell receptor (beta chain) was found in a study of cytomegalovirus exposure and HLA in healthy donors. V gave up 6 bases and J gave up 4 bases; unmatched junction bases: 11. This CDR3 has 15 residues. In germline, CDR1 is LNHDA, CDR2 SQIVND (reference sequence). Profiling relied on immunoSEQ multiplex PCR, and the TCRdb table lists in-frame clones only, not all of them. The data show hundreds of thousands of clones, approximately 86% seen once. The donors were members of the validation cohort comprising approximately 110 subjects, separate from the roughly 730-subject first cohort. This receptor was obtained from a woman aged 30 to 39 in good health and CMV-seropositive. Sequenced input: PBMCs. V usage is TRBV19 and J usage is TRBJ2-5, with TRBD1 matching 7 bases. CDR3: CASRLTGVGGETQYF. CDR3 DNA: TGTGCCAGTAGACTCACAGGGGTTGGGGGAGAGACCCAGTACTTC.